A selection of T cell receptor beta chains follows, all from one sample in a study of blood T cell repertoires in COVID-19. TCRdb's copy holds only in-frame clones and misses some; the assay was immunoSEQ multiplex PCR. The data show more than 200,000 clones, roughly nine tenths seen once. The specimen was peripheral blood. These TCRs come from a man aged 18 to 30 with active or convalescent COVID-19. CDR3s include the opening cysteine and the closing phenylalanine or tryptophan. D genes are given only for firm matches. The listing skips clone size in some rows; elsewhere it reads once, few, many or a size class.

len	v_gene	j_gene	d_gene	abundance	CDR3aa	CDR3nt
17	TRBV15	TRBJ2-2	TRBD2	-	CATSRDRLAGVTGELFF	TGTGCCACCAGCAGAGATCGGCTAGCGGGGGTTACCGGGGAGCTGTTTTTT
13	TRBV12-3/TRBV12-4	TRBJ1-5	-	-	CASSGIKREPQHF	TGTGCCAGCAGTGGTATCAAAAGAGAGCCCCAGCATTTT
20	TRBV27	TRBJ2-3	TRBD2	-	CASSFHLGARGLAGDDTQYF	TGTGCCAGCAGTTTCCACCTGGGGGCCCGAGGACTAGCGGGAGATGATACGCAGTATTTT
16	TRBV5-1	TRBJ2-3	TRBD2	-	CASSLTSAKRTDTQYF	TGCGCCAGCAGCTTGACTAGCGCAAAAAGAACAGATACGCAGTATTTT
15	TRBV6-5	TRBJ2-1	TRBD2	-	CASSLRGENYNEQFF	TGTGCCAGCAGTCTGCGGGGGGAGAACTACAATGAGCAGTTCTTC
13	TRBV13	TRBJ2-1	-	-	CASSPPGGSEQFF	TGTGCCAGCAGCCCCCCAGGGGGGTCTGAGCAGTTCTTC
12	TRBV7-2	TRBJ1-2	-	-	CASSLVLFGYTF	TGTGCCAGCAGCTTAGTCCTCTTTGGCTACACCTTC
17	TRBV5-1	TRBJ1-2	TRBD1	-	CASSLGDGTGRNYGYTF	TGCGCCAGCAGCTTGGGTGACGGGACAGGGAGGAACTATGGCTACACCTTC
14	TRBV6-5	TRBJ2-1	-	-	CASSYGSSYNEQFF	TGTGCCAGCAGTTACGGCTCGTCCTACAATGAGCAGTTCTTC
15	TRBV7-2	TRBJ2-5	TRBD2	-	CASRNSGGSQETQYF	TGTGCCAGCAGAAATAGCGGGGGGTCACAAGAGACCCAGTACTTC
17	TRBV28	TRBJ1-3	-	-	CASSPLQGLGEGNTIYF	TGTGCCAGCAGTCCACTACAGGGATTAGGGGAGGGAAACACCATATATTTT
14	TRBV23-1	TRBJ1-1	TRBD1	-	CASSRTDRGTEAFF	TGCGCCAGCAGTCGGACCGACAGGGGCACTGAAGCTTTCTTT
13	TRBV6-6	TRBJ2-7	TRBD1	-	CASSLGTASEQYF	TGTGCCAGCAGCCTAGGGACAGCCTCGGAGCAGTACTTC
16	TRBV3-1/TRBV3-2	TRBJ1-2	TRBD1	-	CASSQRGQGASYGYTF	TGTGCCAGCAGCCAGCGGGGACAGGGGGCCTCCTATGGCTACACCTTC
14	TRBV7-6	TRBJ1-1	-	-	CASSPGGGPAEAFF	TGTGCCAGCAGCCCTGGGGGGGGCCCCGCTGAAGCTTTCTTT
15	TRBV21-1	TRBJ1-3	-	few	CASISAGVSGNTIYF	TGTGCCAGCATTTCAGCGGGCGTCTCTGGAAACACCATATATTTT
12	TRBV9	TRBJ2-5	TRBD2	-	CASSVGRGLQYF	TGTGCCAGCAGCGTCGGGAGGGGCCTCCAGTACTTC
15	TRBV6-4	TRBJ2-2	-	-	CASSDSSSNTGELFF	TGTGCCAGCAGTGACTCGAGCTCGAACACCGGGGAGCTGTTTTTT
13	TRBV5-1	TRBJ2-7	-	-	CASSGGYAYEQYF	TGCGCCAGCAGCGGGGGCTACGCCTACGAGCAGTACTTC
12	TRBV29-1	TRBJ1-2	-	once	CSVLTGDYGYTF	TGCAGCGTTTTGACAGGTGACTATGGCTACACCTTC
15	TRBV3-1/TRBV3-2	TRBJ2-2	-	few	CASSVLGGPTGELFF	TGTGCCAGCAGCGTGCTCGGAGGGCCCACCGGGGAGCTGTTTTTT
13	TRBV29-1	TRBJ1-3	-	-	CSVSDSSGNTIYF	TGCAGCGTCTCGGACAGCTCTGGAAACACCATATATTTT
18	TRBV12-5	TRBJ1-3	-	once	CASGLGAGNPSSGNTIYF	TGTGCTAGTGGTTTAGGGGCAGGCAATCCTAGCTCTGGAAACACCATATATTTT
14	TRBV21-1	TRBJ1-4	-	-	CASSTPGLLEKLFF	TGTGCCAGCAGCACCCCCGGACTTCTGGAAAAACTGTTTTTT
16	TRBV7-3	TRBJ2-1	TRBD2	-	CASSSFGGASVNEQFF	TGTGCCAGCAGCTCCTTCGGGGGGGCGTCAGTCAATGAGCAGTTCTTC
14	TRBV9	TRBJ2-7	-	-	CASSDRALSYEQYF	TGTGCCAGCAGCGACAGGGCATTATCCTACGAGCAGTACTTC
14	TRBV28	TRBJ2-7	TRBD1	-	CASRGMTGVYEQYF	TGTGCCAGCAGGGGGATGACAGGGGTCTACGAGCAGTACTTC
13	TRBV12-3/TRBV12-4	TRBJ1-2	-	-	CASSQSGTHGYTF	TGTGCCAGCAGCCAATCCGGGACACATGGCTACACCTTC
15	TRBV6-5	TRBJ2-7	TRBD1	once	CASSLDRGRSYEQYF	TGTGCCAGCAGTCTCGACAGGGGTCGGTCCTACGAGCAGTACTTC
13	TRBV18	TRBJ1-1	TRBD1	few	CASSPEGQGEAFF	TGTGCCAGCTCACCCGAAGGACAGGGGGAGGCTTTCTTT
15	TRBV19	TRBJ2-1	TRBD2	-	CASSIVLETSDEQFF	TGTGCCAGTAGTATAGTATTGGAGACTAGCGATGAGCAGTTCTTC
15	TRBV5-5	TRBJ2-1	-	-	CASSLLGSSYNEQFF	TGTGCCAGCAGCCTTCTAGGCAGCTCCTACAATGAGCAGTTCTTC
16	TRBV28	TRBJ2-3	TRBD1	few	CASRRQGKGFADTQYF	TGTGCCAGCAGAAGACAGGGGAAAGGCTTTGCAGATACGCAGTATTTT
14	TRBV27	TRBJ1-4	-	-	CASTPAGEGEKLFF	TGTGCCAGCACCCCGGCGGGGGAAGGCGAAAAACTGTTTTTT
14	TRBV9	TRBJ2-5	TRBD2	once	CASSLTGGAETQYF	TGTGCCAGCAGCCTAACGGGAGGAGCAGAGACCCAGTACTTC
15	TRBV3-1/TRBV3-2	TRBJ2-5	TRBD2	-	CASSQDARGGETQYF	TGTGCCAGCAGCCAAGATGCGAGGGGAGGGGAGACCCAGTACTTC
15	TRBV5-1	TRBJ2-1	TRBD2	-	CASSLNAGGYNEQFF	TGCGCCAGCAGCTTGAATGCGGGGGGGTACAATGAGCAGTTCTTC
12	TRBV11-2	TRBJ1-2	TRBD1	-	CASSWTGNGYTF	TGTGCCAGCAGCTGGACAGGGAATGGCTACACCTTC
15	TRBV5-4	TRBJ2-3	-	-	CASSEAGPSKDTQYF	TGTGCCAGCTCCGAGGCGGGGCCTTCGAAAGATACGCAGTATTTT
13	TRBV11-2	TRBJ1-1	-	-	CASSVGFESEAFF	TGTGCCAGCAGCGTAGGGTTCGAGTCTGAAGCTTTCTTT
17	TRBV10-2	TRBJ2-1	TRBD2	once	CASSRLTSGAPYNEQFF	TGCGCCAGCAGTAGACTGACTAGCGGGGCACCATACAATGAGCAGTTCTTC
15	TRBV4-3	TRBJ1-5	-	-	CASSHDLGANQPQHF	TGCGCCAGCAGCCACGACCTGGGGGCCAATCAGCCCCAGCATTTT
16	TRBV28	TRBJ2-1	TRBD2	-	CASSTPLAGGGDEQFF	TGTGCCAGCAGTACCCCGCTAGCGGGGGGAGGGGATGAGCAGTTCTTC
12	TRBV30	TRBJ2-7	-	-	CAWSRTRDEQYF	TGTGCCTGGAGTCGAACTAGGGACGAGCAGTACTTC
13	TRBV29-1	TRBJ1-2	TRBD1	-	CSSARTGDYGYTF	TGCAGCTCTGCCAGGACAGGGGATTATGGCTACACCTTC
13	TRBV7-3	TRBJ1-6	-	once	CASSLMENSPLHF	TGTGCCAGCAGCTTAATGGAGAATTCACCCCTCCACTTT
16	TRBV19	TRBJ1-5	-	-	CASAWAGSLGNQPQHF	TGTGCCAGTGCCTGGGCGGGGTCGCTGGGCAATCAGCCCCAGCATTTT
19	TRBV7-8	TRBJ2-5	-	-	CASSLPRTGDLLQEETQYF	TGTGCCAGCAGCTTACCTAGGACGGGGGACCTCTTGCAGGAAGAGACCCAGTACTTC
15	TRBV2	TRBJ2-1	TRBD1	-	CASKVDGQDYNEQFF	TGTGCCAGCAAAGTGGACGGACAGGACTACAATGAGCAGTTCTTC
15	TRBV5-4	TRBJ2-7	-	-	CASSLPGRASYEQYF	TGTGCCAGCAGCCTCCCCGGCAGGGCCTCCTACGAGCAGTACTTC
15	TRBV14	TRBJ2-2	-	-	CASSQVGGAPGELFF	TGTGCCAGCAGCCAAGTTGGAGGGGCTCCCGGGGAGCTGTTTTTT
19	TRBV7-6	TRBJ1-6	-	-	CASRAHRRGVLWGNSPLHF	TGTGCCAGCAGAGCCCATAGACGGGGTGTATTGTGGGGTAATTCACCCCTCCACTTT
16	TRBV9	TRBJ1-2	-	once	CASSVILGGANYGYTF	TGTGCCAGCAGCGTGATACTAGGCGGCGCTAACTATGGCTACACCTTC
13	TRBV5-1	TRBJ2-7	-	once	CASSLELAYEQYF	TGCGCCAGCAGCTTGGAACTAGCCTACGAGCAGTACTTC
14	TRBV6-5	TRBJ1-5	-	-	CASSSSGANQPQHF	TGTGCCAGCAGTTCCTCAGGGGCTAATCAGCCCCAGCATTTT
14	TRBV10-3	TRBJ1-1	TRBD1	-	CAISEVEGAVEAFF	TGTGCCATCAGTGAGGTGGAGGGGGCGGTTGAAGCTTTCTTT
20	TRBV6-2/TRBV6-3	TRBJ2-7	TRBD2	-	CASSFNPRGGGWTTTYEQYF	TGTGCCAGCAGTTTCAACCCTCGGGGGGGCGGGTGGACCACGACCTACGAGCAGTACTTC
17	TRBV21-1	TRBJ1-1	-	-	CASSKVGPGGTNTEAFF	TGTGCCAGCAGCAAAGTTGGCCCCGGGGGGACGAACACTGAAGCTTTCTTT